The next 23 T cell receptor beta chains were all read from a single sample in a study of read filtering for tumor transcriptome and immune sequencing. Molecular barcoded adaptors covering alpha/delta and beta/gamma chains were used on approximately 400 ng RNA. From the reads, TCRdb called clonotypes with MiXCR, one entry per CDR3 protein. The repertoire holds approximately 20,000 distinct CDR3 sequences, around 20% seen once, with under 30% in the top ten. Sequences were obtained from a population of CD138-negative cells sorted from bone marrow. The receptors were gathered from a donor at least 40 years old with multiple myeloma.

There are many counts of this clonotype. J is TRBJ2-2 and V is TRBV27, with D possibly matching TRBD2 (5 bases). Germline assignment: CDR1 MNHEY and CDR2 SMNVEV (reference sequence). The V end was cut by 6 bases, the J end by 6 bases, with 11 bases between. This CDR3 contains 13 residues. The CDR3 loop is CASSLLVSGELFF. In DNA form, the CDR3 reads TGTGCCAGCAGCCTACTAGTCTCCGGGGAGCTGTTTTTT.

This clonotype was counted once. A read error is possible here, since a much larger clone lies one base away. J is TRBJ1-4 and V is TRBV25-1; D is unresolved. The CDR3 contains 15 residues. Germline CDR1 is MGHDK and CDR2 is SYGVNS. The chain's CDR3 is CASSGTSGANEKPFF. The CDR3 DNA reads as TGTGCCAGCAGCGGCACGTCGGGAGCTAATGAAAAACCGTTTTTT.

This clonotype was seen many times. The chain carries TRBV7-9 and TRBJ1-1; D may be TRBD1 (5 bases). The CDR3 runs to 12 residues. Germline CDR1 is SEHNR and CDR2 is FQNEAQ (reference sequence). V was clipped by 6 bases and J by 9 bases, with 14 bases between them. This CDR3 reads CASSPSRTQAFF. The CDR3 region has the DNA TGTGCCAGCAGTCCCTCCCGGACACAAGCTTTCTTT. Full variable domain (rest looked up from reference TRBV7-9 and TRBJ1-1): DTGVSQNPRHKITKRGQNVTFRCDPISEHNRLYWYRQTLGQGPEFLTYFQNEAQLEKSRLLSDRFSAERPKGSFSTLEIQRTEQGDSAMYLCASSPSRTQAFFGQGTRLTVV.

The rearrangement uses TRBV19 and TRBJ1-5; no clear D. CDR1 is LNHDA, CDR2 SQIVND, per germline (reference sequence). CDR3 length equals 13 residues. V gave up 7 bases and J gave up 5 bases, with 12 bases separating them. The CDR3 sequence is CASTWSVDQPQHF. CDR3 bases: TGTGCCAGTACTTGGAGTGTCGATCAGCCCCAGCATTTT.

This clonotype qualifies as medium-sized. The V gene is TRBV28, the J gene TRBJ2-1, with a tentative D call TRBD2 (6 bases). The CDR3 has 16 amino acids. Germline-derived CDR1 and CDR2 are MDHEN and SYDVKM. With 7 bases removed from V and 0 bases from J, the gap between germline ends came to 16 bases. The CDR3: CASTRGDMSSYNEQFF. CDR3 DNA: TGTGCCAGCACGCGGGGTGACATGAGCTCCTACAATGAGCAGTTCTTC. The full variable domain, its missing parts supplied by reference TRBV28 and TRBJ2-1, is DVKVTQSSRYLVKRTGEKVFLECVQDMDHENMFWYRQDPGLGLRLIYFSYDVKMKEKGDIPEGYSVSREKKERFSLILESASTNQTSMYLCASTRGDMSSYNEQFFGPGTRLTVL.

Only a few counts were recorded for this clonotype. The chain couples TRBV27 to TRBJ1-1; D gene ambiguous. This CDR3 comprises 18 residues. Trimming stripped 6 bases from V and 0 bases from J, with 23 bases between. Germline values: CDR1 MNHEY, CDR2 SMNVEV (reference sequence). The CDR3 nucleotides read TGTGCCAGCAGCCCCGTCGGCGGAAAGGAGTTTGTGAACACTGAAGCTTTCTTT. Protein sequence: CASSPVGGKEFVNTEAFF.

The chain couples TRBV7-9 to TRBJ1-5; TRBD1 aligns across 8 bases. The CDR3 runs 15 residues. Germline CDR1 SEHNR, CDR2 FQNEAQ (reference sequence). V shed 2 bases, J shed 5 bases, and the junction held 5 bases outside the gene matches. The DNA for the CDR3 is TGTGCCAGCAGCTTATTTTCAGGGGGCGATCAGCCCCAGCATTTT. Its protein is CASSLFSGGDQPQHF.

The rearrangement uses TRBV24-1 and TRBJ2-1; 9 nucleotides agree with TRBD1. This CDR3 spans 15 amino acids. Germline V lookup: CDR1 KGHDR, CDR2 SFDVKD. V was pared by 4 bases and J by 7 bases, with 7 bases of the junction left unmatched. This CDR3 reads CATSDTDRGKNEQFF. CDR3 DNA sequence: TGTGCCACCAGTGACACGGACAGGGGTAAAAATGAGCAGTTCTTC.

This clonotype was observed at least ten times. This chain uses TRBV7-9 with TRBJ2-2; D gene uncertain. Germline CDR1 SEHNR, CDR2 FQNEAQ (reference sequence). Trimming took 5 bases from V and 6 from J, leaving 7 bases between them. The CDR3 is 12 amino acids. In DNA, the CDR3 is TGTGCCAGCAGCCTAATGGCCGGGGAGCTGTTTTTT. This translates into CASSLMAGELFF.

This clonotype was seen repeatedly, ten times or more. The chain couples TRBV7-2 to TRBJ1-3, with 7 positions matching TRBD1. The CDR3 runs to 18 residues. Germline V gene data show CDR1 as SGHTA and CDR2 as FQGNSA. J lost 2 bases, V lost 6 bases, and 16 bases had no gene match. The CDR3 sequence is CASRLWDSGRWTGNTIYF. As DNA, the CDR3 is TGTGCCAGCAGGCTCTGGGACAGCGGAAGGTGGACTGGAAACACCATATATTTT.

This clonotype was observed at least ten times. The chain joins TRBV7-9 to TRBJ1-3; D ambiguous. This CDR3 spans 12 amino acids. V was clipped by 4 bases and J by 8 bases, with 9 bases between them. Looked up from germline, CDR1 is SEHNR and CDR2 is FQNEAQ (reference sequence). The chain's CDR3 is CASSSDRDTIYF. The CDR3 DNA follows: TGTGCCAGCAGCTCCGACCGGGACACCATATATTTT.

Remarks on this clonotype: The junction differs from germline at one of its ends, possibly a read error. The chain carries TRBV28 and TRBJ2-2; 7 nucleotides line up with TRBD2. The CDR3 consists of 17 residues. Germline assignment: CDR1 MDHEN and CDR2 SYDVKM. This CDR3 is CASSFSTSDTNIGELSF. Here the CDR3 DNA reads TGTGCCAGCAGTTTCAGCACTAGCGATACGAACATCGGGGAGCTGTCTTTT.

The chain joins TRBV29-1 to TRBJ2-7; a weak D match, TRBD2 (5 bases). V was shortened by 6 bases and J by 3 bases, with 12 bases between the two germline ends. The CDR3 consists of 12 residues. CDR1 is SQVTM and CDR2 is ANQGSEA in the germline V gene. The CDR3 nucleotides read TGCAGCGTAGAACAAGGACTCTACGAGCAGTACTTC. Its protein product is CSVEQGLYEQYF.

This clonotype was counted ten times or more. This rearrangement joins TRBV12-3 or TRBV12-4 to TRBJ1-4; TRBD1 is a possible D gene (5 bases). The CDR3 is 14 amino acids. The germline V and J ends were trimmed by 6 bases and 6 bases, with 14 bases remaining between them. DNA for the CDR3: TGTGCCAGCAGCCGGGGACGGACGGATGAAAAACTGTTTTTT. It specifies CASSRGRTDEKLFF.

The chain is built from TRBV28 and TRBJ2-1, with D tentatively TRBD2 (5 bases). The CDR3 extends over 12 amino acids. The V gene lost 7 bases and the J gene lost 10 bases, with 14 bases spanning the gap. Germline CDR1 reads MDHEN; CDR2 reads SYDVKM. The DNA for the CDR3 is TGTGCCAGCAATAAGGCTAGCCTCGAGCAGTTCTTC. Amino acid sequence: CASNKASLEQFF.

This clonotype was seen ten or more times. The chain is built from TRBV5-1 and TRBJ2-3; 12 bases align to TRBD1. Trimming cost V 4 bases and J 6 bases; bases outside gene matches: 6. Per the germline V gene, CDR1 is SGHRS and CDR2 is YFSETQ. The CDR3 is 15 residues long. CDR3 loop: CASSGGQGAGDTQYF. The DNA of the CDR3 is TGCGCCAGCAGCGGGGGACAGGGGGCAGGGGATACGCAGTATTTT.

This clonotype was detected many times. The rearrangement links TRBV12-3 or TRBV12-4 to TRBJ2-4; TRBD1 agrees at 7 bases. This CDR3 has 16 residues. V shed 3 bases, J shed 3 bases, and the junction held 8 bases outside the gene matches. The CDR3 sequence: CASSLRSGGDKNIQYF. For the CDR3, the DNA is TGTGCCAGCAGTTTGCGATCAGGGGGAGACAAAAACATTCAGTACTTC.

This clonotype was seen at least ten times. The chain is built from TRBV7-8 and TRBJ2-7; D might be TRBD2 (6 bases). This CDR3 has 15 residues. From germline, CDR1 is SGHVS and CDR2 FQNEAQ. The V end lost 3 bases, the J end lost 2 bases, and 14 bases lay between the germline ends. CDR3 nucleotide sequence: TGTGCCAGCAGCTTCGGGGGACCACGCACCTACGAGCAGTACTTC. This sequence encodes CASSFGGPRTYEQYF.

The chain employs TRBV5-5 and TRBJ2-7, with TRBD2 matching over 9 bases. Germline CDR1 reads SGHKS; CDR2 reads YYEKEE (reference sequence). The CDR3 is 15 residues long. V lost 2 bases and J lost 1; bases outside the gene matches: 4. CDR3 DNA sequence: TGTGCCAGCAGCTTCTCTAGCGGGGAATCCTACGAGCAGTACTTC. This sequence encodes CASSFSSGESYEQYF.

This clonotype was counted between two and nine times. The CDR3 sequence: CATTADSAEAFF. The CDR3 region has the DNA TGTGCCACCACGGCTGATTCCGCTGAAGCTTTCTTT. The J gene is TRBJ1-1, the V gene TRBV6-6; the D is unclear. The CDR3 loop spans 12 amino acids. The germline CDR1 and CDR2 sequences are MNHNY and SVGAGI (reference sequence). Trimming took 10 bases from V and 6 from J, leaving 15 bases between them.

The J gene is TRBJ2-3, the V gene TRBV3-1, with 7 bases identical to TRBD2. The CDR3 is 17 amino acids. V shed 4 bases and J 4 bases; nucleotides not matched to a gene: 14. In germline, CDR1 is LGHDT, CDR2 YNNKEL (reference sequence). This CDR3 is CASSRLAVGGSSDTQYF. In DNA, the CDR3 is TGTGCCAGCAGCCGCTTAGCAGTCGGCGGGAGTTCAGATACGCAGTATTTT.

The J gene is TRBJ2-4, the V gene TRBV14, with D uncertain. Trimming removed 4 bases at V and 3 bases at J, with 16 bases between. The CDR3 totals 16 residues. Germline assignment: CDR1 SGHDN and CDR2 FVKESK. This CDR3 reads CASSPAPELVKNIQYF. CDR3 nucleotide sequence: TGTGCCAGCAGCCCGGCCCCGGAGCTAGTCAAAAACATTCAGTACTTC.

The chain couples TRBV13 to TRBJ2-5; D is unclear. This CDR3 spans 14 amino acids. Trimming took 5 bases from V and 3 from J, leaving 13 bases between them. Germline V gene sequence: CDR1 PRHDT, CDR2 FYEKMQ (reference sequence). DNA for the CDR3: TGTGCCAGCAGCCCGCCAATTACTAAAGAGACCCAGTACTTC. As protein: CASSPPITKETQYF.